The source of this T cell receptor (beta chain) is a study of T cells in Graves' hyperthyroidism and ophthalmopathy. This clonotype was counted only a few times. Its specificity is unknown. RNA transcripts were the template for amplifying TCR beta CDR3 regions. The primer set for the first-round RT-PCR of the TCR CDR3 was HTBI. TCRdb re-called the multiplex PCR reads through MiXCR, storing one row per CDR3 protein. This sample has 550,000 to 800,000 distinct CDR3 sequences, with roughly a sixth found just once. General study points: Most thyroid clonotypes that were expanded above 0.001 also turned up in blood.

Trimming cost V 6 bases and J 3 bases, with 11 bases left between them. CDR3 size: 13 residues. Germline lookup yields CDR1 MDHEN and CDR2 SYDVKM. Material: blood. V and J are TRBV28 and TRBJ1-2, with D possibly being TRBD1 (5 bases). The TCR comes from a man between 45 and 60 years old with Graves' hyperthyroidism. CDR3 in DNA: TGTGCCAGCAGGGGGACGCCACACTATGGCTACACCTTC. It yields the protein CASRGTPHYGYTF.